These 16 T cell receptor beta chains originate from one sample sequenced in a study of blood T cell repertoires in COVID-19 (dated by TCRdb to the early 2020s). Library generation was performed with the immunoSEQ multiplex PCR assay. TCRdb provides this immuneACCESS table in a form limited to in-frame rearrangements. Some clones are lacking; in checked studies, under half of them reflect an unresolved V gene, and why the rest are absent is not known. The sample table shows 70,000 to 90,000 clones, and around four fifths are seen once. The ten largest clones add up to 18% of the sample. The specimen sequenced was peripheral blood. The receptors come from an elderly woman with acute or convalescent COVID-19.

The chain is built from TRBV6-5 and TRBJ2-7, with 8 bases fitting TRBD2. The CDR3 has 15 residues. The junction had 11 bases not matched to a gene; V was cut back by 8 bases and J by 2 bases. Germline V gene data show CDR1 as MNHEY and CDR2 as SVGAGI. The CDR3 DNA reads TGTGCCAGCGAAAAAGTCATAGCGGGGACCTACGAGCAGTACTTC. Translated, it gives CASEKVIAGTYEQYF.

The chain couples TRBV9 to TRBJ2-1; D might be TRBD1 (6 bases). The germline V gene has CDR1 SGDLS and CDR2 YYNGEE. Trimming removed 4 bases at V and 8 bases at J, with 16 bases between. CDR3 length equals 14 residues. The CDR3 bases are TGTGCCAGCAGCAGCCAACTTACAGGGTATGAGCAGTTCTTC. Its translation is CASSSQLTGYEQFF.

This clone was recorded a few times. The gene calls are TRBV30 and TRBJ1-6; 12 bases line up with TRBD1. Trimming at V came to 2 bases and at J to 10 bases, leaving 6 bases not matched to a gene. CDR1 and CDR2 (germline): GTSNPN, SVGIG (reference sequence). The CDR3 has 15 amino acids. DNA of the CDR3: TGTGCCTGGAGTATCCCGGGACAGGGGGCCTCACCCCTCCACTTT. Its translation: CAWSIPGQGASPLHF.

In its sample, this clone was seen once. The genes are TRBV30 and TRBJ1-2; D is unclear. CDR1 and CDR2 (germline): GTSNPN, SVGIG (reference sequence). Trimming stripped 1 base from V and 2 bases from J, with 11 bases between. CDR3 length equals 14 residues. The CDR3 DNA follows: TGTGCCTGGAGTGCTGCGCCTTCGAACTATGGCTACACCTTC. It specifies CAWSAAPSNYGYTF.

V gene TRBV14 combines with J gene TRBJ1-2; TRBD1 is a possible D gene (6 bases). CDR1 and CDR2 from the germline V gene are SGHDN and FVKESK. There are 12 residues in the CDR3. The V end lost 6 bases, the J end lost 8 bases, and 13 bases lay between the germline ends. The CDR3 loop reads CASSPGGRGYTF. CDR3 DNA: TGTGCCAGCAGTCCCGGGGGGCGAGGCTACACCTTC.

The CDR3 DNA follows: TGTGCCAGCTCACCATTGTCACTAGCGGGAGGGCCATCCGGGGAGCTGTTTTTT. This gives the protein CASSPLSLAGGPSGELFF. J is TRBJ2-2 and V is TRBV18; 13 positions agree with TRBD2. From germline, CDR1 is KGHSH and CDR2 LQKENI. J gave up 6 bases and V 2 bases, and 9 bases lay outside the gene matches. This CDR3 comprises 18 residues.

This chain joins TRBV30 and TRBJ1-2, with D uncertain. V gave up 0 bases and J gave up 4 bases, with 9 bases separating them. The CDR3 spans 13 residues. The germline gives CDR1 GTSNPN, CDR2 SVGIG (reference sequence). CDR3 nucleotide sequence: TGTGCCTGGAGTGTATCCCGGAGCTATGGCTACACCTTC. Protein sequence: CAWSVSRSYGYTF.

The chain is built from TRBV11-2 and TRBJ2-7; weak D call: TRBD2 (5 bases). The V and J ends lost 5 bases and 3 bases respectively, with 8 bases between them. Germline CDR1 is SGHAT and CDR2 is FQNNGV. The CDR3 is 12 amino acids. The CDR3 is CASSTGVYEQYF. CDR3 sequence (DNA): TGTGCCAGCAGCACCGGGGTCTACGAGCAGTACTTC.

The chain has TRBV9 and TRBJ1-1; a possible D gene is TRBD1 (5 bases). In germline, CDR1 is SGDLS, CDR2 YYNGEE. V lost 0 bases and J 5 bases, leaving 11 bases between the germline ends. The CDR3 loop spans 14 amino acids. The CDR3 DNA reads as TGTGCCAGCAGCGTAGGCCGGGGGTTGACTGAAGCTTTCTTT. This translates into CASSVGRGLTEAFF.

This clone was seen more than once but under ten times. This chain connects TRBV10-2 to TRBJ2-1, with TRBD2 identical over 7 bases. The CDR3 is 15 amino acids. V trimming: 6 bases; J trimming: 4 bases; junction bases outside the gene matches: 9. Germline assignment: CDR1 WSHSY and CDR2 SAAADI. CDR3 residues: CASRRGGTIYNEQFF. The CDR3 DNA reads as TGCGCCAGCAGAAGGGGAGGGACGATTTACAATGAGCAGTTCTTC.

The chain combines TRBV5-1 with TRBJ1-4, with no clear D. Germline values: CDR1 SGHRS, CDR2 YFSETQ. The CDR3 runs 15 residues. V lost 0 bases, J lost 8 bases, and 14 bases lay in between. CDR3 region: CASSLGSGSEEKLFF. CDR3 bases: TGCGCCAGCAGCTTGGGGTCAGGTTCTGAAGAAAAACTGTTTTTT.

The chain employs TRBV7-9 and TRBJ2-7; TRBD2 matches 9 bases. This CDR3 is built from 15 residues. Unmatched junction bases numbered 3, after V lost 1 base and J lost 2 bases. The germline V gene encodes CDR1 SEHNR and CDR2 FQNEAQ (reference sequence). The CDR3 DNA sequence: TGTGCCAGCAGCTTAGGACTAGCGGATCCCTACGAGCAGTACTTC. Translating gives CASSLGLADPYEQYF.

Regarding this clone: Germline is not matched at one junction end, which may reflect a read error. Additional DNA sequences in this sample encode the identical CDR3. The rearrangement links TRBV3-1 (or the pseudogene TRBV3-2) to TRBJ2-6, with D perhaps TRBD1 (5 bases). CDR1 LGHDT and CDR2 YNNKEL come from the germline V gene (reference sequence). The CDR3 has 15 residues. DNA of the CDR3: TGTGCCAGTAGCCCGACAGTCTCTGGGGCCAACGTCCTGACTTTC. It translates to CASSPTVSGANVLTF.

The chain is built from TRBV5-4 and TRBJ2-3; no definite D call. Trimming removed 4 bases from V and 0 bases from J, with 3 bases in between. CDR1 and CDR2 from the germline V gene are SGHNT and YYREEE (reference sequence). This CDR3 spans 12 amino acids. As DNA, the CDR3 is TGTGCCAGCAGCCCGAGCACAGATACGCAGTATTTT. Protein: CASSPSTDTQYF.

This clone showed up just a few times. The CDR3 is CASSPTRTSGRTPSNEQFF. CDR3 coding DNA: TGTGCCAGCAGCCCCACGAGGACTAGCGGGAGGACGCCTTCCAATGAGCAGTTCTTC. V and J are TRBV7-7 and TRBJ2-1; 14 nucleotides agree with TRBD2. Germline V lookup: CDR1 SSHAT, CDR2 FNYEAQ (reference sequence). After removal of 5 bases from V and 6 bases from J, the junction contained 15 bases not matched to a gene. CDR3 length: 19 amino acids. Full variable domain (missing parts from reference TRBV7-7 and TRBJ2-1): GAGVSQSPRYKVTKRGQDVTLRCDPISSHATLYWYQQALGQGPEFLTYFNYEAQPDKSGLPSDRFSAERPEGSISTLTIQRTEQRDSAMYRCASSPTRTSGRTPSNEQFFGPGTRLTVL.

This rearrangement joins TRBV3-1 (or the pseudogene TRBV3-2) to TRBJ1-2; TRBD1 might be the D (6 bases). Looked up from germline, CDR1 is LGHDT and CDR2 is YNNKEL (reference sequence). The ends were cut back, 4 bases at V and 4 bases at J, with 7 bases in the middle. This CDR3 has 12 residues. Here the CDR3 reads CASSRGPYGYTF. The DNA for the CDR3 is TGTGCCAGCAGCCGGGGGCCCTATGGCTACACCTTC.